A selection of T cell receptor beta chains follows, all from one sample in a study of T cell responses to AZD1222 COVID-19 vaccine. This table comes from immunoSEQ multiplex PCR, and its TCRdb copy is limited to in-frame clones, with some not included. This table holds 89,000 or so clones, 75% to 95% found once. The sample in question was peripheral blood, obtained 28 days after the second AZD1222 dose. These receptors all come from an adult who received the AZD1222 COVID-19 vaccine. CDR3s include the opening cysteine and the closing phenylalanine or tryptophan. The D gene is left open where the match is weak. Part of the rows lack a size; the others show once, few, many or a class for expanded clones.

cdr3_nt: TGTGCCAGCTACCAGGGGCAGAACACTGAAGCTTTCTTT
cdr3_aa: CASYQGQNTEAFF
j_call: TRBJ1-1
v_call: TRBV2
d_call: NA
clone_size: once

cdr3_nt: TGTGCCAGCTCACCACCGGTGTCGAGCGGAAACACCATATATTTT
cdr3_aa: CASSPPVSSGNTIYF
j_call: TRBJ1-3
v_call: TRBV18
d_call: NA
clone_size: NA

cdr3_nt: TGTGCCAGCAGTTTATGGGGAGGGGGAGATGAAAAACTGTTTTTT
cdr3_aa: CASSLWGGGDEKLFF
j_call: TRBJ1-4
v_call: TRBV28
d_call: NA
clone_size: NA

cdr3_nt: TGTGCCAGCATCCCCGGGACAGGGTCGGGTGGCTACACCTTC
cdr3_aa: CASIPGTGSGGYTF
j_call: TRBJ1-2
v_call: TRBV2
d_call: TRBD1
clone_size: NA

cdr3_nt: TGTGCCAGCAGCTTAGTGGGGGCCGTCACTGAAGCTTTCTTT
cdr3_aa: CASSLVGAVTEAFF
j_call: TRBJ1-1
v_call: TRBV7-8
d_call: NA
clone_size: NA

cdr3_nt: TGTGCCTGGAGTCCGGGGGTGGGCTACACCTTC
cdr3_aa: CAWSPGVGYTF
j_call: TRBJ1-2
v_call: TRBV30
d_call: NA
clone_size: NA

cdr3_nt: TGTGCCAGCAGCGGACAGGGGTATCAGCCCCAGCATTTT
cdr3_aa: CASSGQGYQPQHF
j_call: TRBJ1-5
v_call: TRBV12-3/TRBV12-4
d_call: TRBD1
clone_size: NA

cdr3_nt: TGTGCCAGCAGCTTGGGCGGACAGCCTGGGGCCAACGTCCTGACTTTC
cdr3_aa: CASSLGGQPGANVLTF
j_call: TRBJ2-6
v_call: TRBV7-2
d_call: NA
clone_size: NA

cdr3_nt: TGTGCCAGCAGCCTATACGGACAGGGCTTCGTCTATGGCTACACCTTC
cdr3_aa: CASSLYGQGFVYGYTF
j_call: TRBJ1-2
v_call: TRBV5-6
d_call: TRBD1
clone_size: NA

cdr3_nt: TGTGCCAGCAGCTCACTGACTAGCCCAAGTGAGCAGTACTTC
cdr3_aa: CASSSLTSPSEQYF
j_call: TRBJ2-7
v_call: TRBV7-6
d_call: TRBD2
clone_size: NA

cdr3_nt: TGTGCCTGGAGTCACCGGGCACGGATTAACACTGAAGCTTTCTTT
cdr3_aa: CAWSHRARINTEAFF
j_call: TRBJ1-1
v_call: TRBV30
d_call: NA
clone_size: NA

cdr3_nt: TGTGCCAGCAGCTCGGGACTAGCGGGGGCCTCCTCAAATACGCAGTATTTT
cdr3_aa: CASSSGLAGASSNTQYF
j_call: TRBJ2-3
v_call: TRBV7-3
d_call: TRBD2
clone_size: NA

cdr3_nt: TGTGCCAGCACCAAGGCTGACGGTGGCTACTCTGAAGCTTTCTTT
cdr3_aa: CASTKADGGYSEAFF
j_call: TRBJ1-1
v_call: TRBV6-1
d_call: NA
clone_size: NA

cdr3_nt: TGTGCCAGCAGGAGAACAGGGGACTATGGCTACACCTTC
cdr3_aa: CASRRTGDYGYTF
j_call: TRBJ1-2
v_call: TRBV6-5
d_call: TRBD1
clone_size: NA

cdr3_nt: TGCGCCAGCACTGGGACAGGGAGCTCCTACGAGCAGTACTTC
cdr3_aa: CASTGTGSSYEQYF
j_call: TRBJ2-7
v_call: TRBV5-1
d_call: TRBD1
clone_size: NA

cdr3_nt: TGTGCCAGCAGTTCCCGATATCAGCCCCAGCATTTT
cdr3_aa: CASSSRYQPQHF
j_call: TRBJ1-5
v_call: TRBV27
d_call: NA
clone_size: NA

cdr3_nt: TGTGCCAGCAGTGAGACAAGGATGGACGAGCAGTACTTC
cdr3_aa: CASSETRMDEQYF
j_call: TRBJ2-7
v_call: TRBV2
d_call: NA
clone_size: NA

cdr3_nt: TGTGCCTGGGGACCAAATGAGCAGTTCTTC
cdr3_aa: CAWGPNEQFF
j_call: TRBJ2-1
v_call: TRBV30
d_call: NA
clone_size: NA

cdr3_nt: TGTGCCAGCAGTGATGGCCGCGGATACTATGGCTACACCTTC
cdr3_aa: CASSDGRGYYGYTF
j_call: TRBJ1-2
v_call: TRBV25-1
d_call: NA
clone_size: NA

cdr3_nt: TGTGCCAGCAGGCCGGGTGGGGGGACACCATCGAACACCGGGGAGCTGTTTTTT
cdr3_aa: CASRPGGGTPSNTGELFF
j_call: TRBJ2-2
v_call: TRBV7-9
d_call: NA
clone_size: NA

cdr3_nt: TGTGCCAGCAGCTTAGTAAAAACTAGCGGGTCCACAGATACGCAGTATTTT
cdr3_aa: CASSLVKTSGSTDTQYF
j_call: TRBJ2-3
v_call: TRBV7-8
d_call: TRBD2
clone_size: NA

cdr3_nt: TGTGCCAGCGCCCCCTTAGGGGTGGACTATGGCTACACCTTC
cdr3_aa: CASAPLGVDYGYTF
j_call: TRBJ1-2
v_call: TRBV6-5
d_call: NA
clone_size: NA

cdr3_nt: TGCGCCAGCAGCCAAGACAGGGGAGAAGAGTACGAGCAGTACTTC
cdr3_aa: CASSQDRGEEYEQYF
j_call: TRBJ2-7
v_call: TRBV4-1
d_call: NA
clone_size: NA

cdr3_nt: TGTGCCAGCAGCCAAGGGCTTCTTAGAGATACGCAGTATTTT
cdr3_aa: CASSQGLLRDTQYF
j_call: TRBJ2-3
v_call: TRBV4-2
d_call: NA
clone_size: NA

cdr3_nt: TGTGCCACCAGTGTCGCTAGCGGGAGTGGCAATGAGCAGTTCTTC
cdr3_aa: CATSVASGSGNEQFF
j_call: TRBJ2-1
v_call: TRBV24-1
d_call: TRBD2
clone_size: NA